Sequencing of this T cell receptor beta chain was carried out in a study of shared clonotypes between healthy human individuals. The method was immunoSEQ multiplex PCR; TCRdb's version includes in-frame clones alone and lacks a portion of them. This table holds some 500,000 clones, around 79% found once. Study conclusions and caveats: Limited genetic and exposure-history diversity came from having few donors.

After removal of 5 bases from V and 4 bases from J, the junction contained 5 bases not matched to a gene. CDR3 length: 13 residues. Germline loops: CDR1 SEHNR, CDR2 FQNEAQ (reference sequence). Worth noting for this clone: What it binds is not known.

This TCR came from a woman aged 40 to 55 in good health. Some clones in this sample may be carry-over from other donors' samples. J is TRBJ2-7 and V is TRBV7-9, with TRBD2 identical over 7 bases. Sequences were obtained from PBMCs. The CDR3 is CASSHPGGYEQYF. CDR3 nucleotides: TGTGCCAGCAGCCACCCCGGGGGGTACGAGCAGTACTTC.